This paragraph covers one TCR beta chain sequence. As yet, its antigen is unknown. RNA in amounts of about 0.5 to 1 ug was reverse transcribed with random hexamers. The TCR beta CDR3 was amplified by immunoSEQ multiplex PCR across 54 Vbeta, 13 Jbeta. Using its own MiXCR run on the immunoSEQ multiplex PCR reads, TCRdb lists one record per CDR3 protein. The table shows fewer than 90,000 distinct CDR3 sequences, with approximately 94% occurring only once. Germline V gene lookup returns CDR1 MDHEN and CDR2 SYDVKM. The CDR3 sequence is 13 residues long. Trimming removed 3 bases from V and 0 bases from J, with 5 bases in between. The entry originates in a study of CD8 T cells in Susac syndrome. Study-wide results and limits: About 5 Susac-specific public clones appeared in CD8+ TEMRA repertoires, and fewer than 20 in total CD8+ repertoires.

From blood CD8+ and CD4+ T cells, the TCR beta chain was sequenced. FACS was used to enrich TEMRA cells, whereas the CD8+ and CD4+ T cells were obtained by negative isolation. The sequencing sample was made of CD8+ T cells from PBMCs. The sequence was obtained from a human donor with Susac syndrome. This chain joins TRBV28 and TRBJ2-5; the D is unclear. The CDR3 spells CASSFKYQETQYF. The CDR3 region has the DNA TGTGCCAGCAGTTTTAAGTACCAAGAGACCCAGTACTTC.